This section outlines one T cell receptor (beta chain) sequence together with its context. Its specificity is unknown. Using immunoSEQ multiplex PCR, the repertoire was profiled, and TCRdb retains in-frame clones only, with some absent. The repertoire holds 550,000 to 600,000 clones, with about 98% as singletons. The sample originates from a study of shared clonotypes between healthy human individuals. Whole-study findings and limits: Few donors limited the genetic and exposure-history diversity represented. Non-shared clonotypes were found to have lower generation probabilities than the clonotypes that were shared by all four of the sorted-subset donors.

Cells designated naive CD8 were CD45RO-negative and were positively selected for CCR7, with terminally differentiated effector memory CD45RA+ cells excluded. Germline CDR1 and CDR2: SGHRS and YFSETQ. Trimming took 4 bases from V and 5 from J, leaving 9 bases between them. There are 13 residues in the CDR3. The chain links TRBV5-1 to TRBJ2-2; D is perhaps TRBD1 (6 bases). The origin of this receptor is a man aged 25 to 45 in good health. Sequencing was performed on naive CD8+ T cells sorted from blood. CDR3 coding DNA: TGCGCCAGCAGCCCCGGGACAACCGGGGAGCTGTTTTTT. This gives the protein CASSPGTTGELFF.